This T cell receptor beta chain was captured in a study of cytomegalovirus exposure and HLA in healthy donors. About the research overall: A later analysis reported the 95 to 150 validation repertoires used the same platform as the approximately 660 first-cohort repertoires. Overall study findings and caveats: The TCR clusters that emerged in the first cohort tended, a later analysis found, to co-occur in the 120 validation repertoires. Altogether, more than 150 TCR beta chains were recorded as cytomegalovirus-associated.

Germline CDR1 reads SGHTA; CDR2 reads FQGNSA. V was pared by 3 bases and J by 7 bases, with 18 bases between. The length of the CDR3 is 15 residues. Worth noting for this clone: The antigen is unknown.

Donors were drawn from the approximately 120-subject validation cohort, separate from the approximately 670-subject first cohort. The repertoire was sequenced with immunoSEQ multiplex PCR; TCRdb's copy has only in-frame clones and lacks some. Among around 150,000 clones, 70% to 90% were seen once, and the ten largest hold roughly 3%. The chain uses TRBV7-2 and TRBJ2-5; D might be TRBD2 (5 bases). The TCR sequence derives from a man aged 18-30 years in good health and CMV-seronegative. The sample taken for sequencing was PBMCs. CDR3 DNA sequence: TGTGCCAGCAGCTTCGGAACTAGAGGGATCGGGACCCAGTACTTC. This gives the protein CASSFGTRGIGTQYF.